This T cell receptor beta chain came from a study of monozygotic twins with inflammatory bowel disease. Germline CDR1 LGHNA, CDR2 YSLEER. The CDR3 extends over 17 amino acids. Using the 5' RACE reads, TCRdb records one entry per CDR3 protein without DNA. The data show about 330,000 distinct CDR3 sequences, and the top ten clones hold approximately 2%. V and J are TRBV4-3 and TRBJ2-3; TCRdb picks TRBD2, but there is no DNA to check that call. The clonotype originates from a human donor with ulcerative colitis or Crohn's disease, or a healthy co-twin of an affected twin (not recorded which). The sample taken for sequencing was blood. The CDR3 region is CASSQDKGTRSTDTQYF.